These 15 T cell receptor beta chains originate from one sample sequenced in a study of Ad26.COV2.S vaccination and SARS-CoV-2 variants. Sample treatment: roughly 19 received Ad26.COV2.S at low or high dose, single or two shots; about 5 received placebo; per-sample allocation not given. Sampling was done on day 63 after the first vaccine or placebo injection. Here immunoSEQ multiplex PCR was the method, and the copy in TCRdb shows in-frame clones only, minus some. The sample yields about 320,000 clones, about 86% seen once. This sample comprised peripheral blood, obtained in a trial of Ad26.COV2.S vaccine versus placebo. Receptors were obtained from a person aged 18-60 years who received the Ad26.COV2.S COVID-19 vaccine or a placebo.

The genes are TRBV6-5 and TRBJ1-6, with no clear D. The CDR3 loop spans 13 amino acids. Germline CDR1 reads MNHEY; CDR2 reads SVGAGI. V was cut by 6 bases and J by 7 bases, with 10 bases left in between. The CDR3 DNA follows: TGTGCCAGCAGGGACGGTAGAAATTCACCCCTCCACTTT. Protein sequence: CASRDGRNSPLHF.

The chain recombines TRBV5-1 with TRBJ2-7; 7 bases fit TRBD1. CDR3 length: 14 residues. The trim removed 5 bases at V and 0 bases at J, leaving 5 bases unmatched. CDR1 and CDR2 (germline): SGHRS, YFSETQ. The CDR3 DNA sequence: TGCGCCAGCAGACAAACAGGGGACTCCTACGAGCAGTACTTC. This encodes CASRQTGDSYEQYF.

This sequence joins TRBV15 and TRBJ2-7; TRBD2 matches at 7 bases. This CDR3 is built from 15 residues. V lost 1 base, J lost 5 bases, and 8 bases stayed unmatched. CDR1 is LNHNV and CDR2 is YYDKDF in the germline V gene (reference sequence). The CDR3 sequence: CATSRAGGWGDEQYF. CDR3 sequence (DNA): TGTGCCACCAGCAGAGCGGGGGGTTGGGGGGACGAGCAGTACTTC.

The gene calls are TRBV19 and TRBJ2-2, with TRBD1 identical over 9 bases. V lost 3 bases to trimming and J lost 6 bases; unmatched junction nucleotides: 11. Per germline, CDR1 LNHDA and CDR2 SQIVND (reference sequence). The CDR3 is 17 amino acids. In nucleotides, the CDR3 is TGTGCCAGTAGTATCAATTCGGGACAGGGAACTTCCGGGGAGCTGTTTTTT. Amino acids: CASSINSGQGTSGELFF.

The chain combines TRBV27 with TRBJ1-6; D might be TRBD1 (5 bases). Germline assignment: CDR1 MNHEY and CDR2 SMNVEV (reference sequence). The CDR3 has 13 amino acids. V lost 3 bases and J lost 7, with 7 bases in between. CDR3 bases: TGTGCCAGCAGTTTTGAGGGGAATTCACCCCTCCACTTT. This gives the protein CASSFEGNSPLHF.

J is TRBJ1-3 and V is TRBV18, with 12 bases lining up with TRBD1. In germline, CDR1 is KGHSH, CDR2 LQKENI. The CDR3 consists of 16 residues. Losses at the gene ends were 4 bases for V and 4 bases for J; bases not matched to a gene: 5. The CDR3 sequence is CASSQSGQGAGNTIYF. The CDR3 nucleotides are TGTGCCAGCTCACAGTCGGGACAGGGGGCAGGAAACACCATATATTTT.

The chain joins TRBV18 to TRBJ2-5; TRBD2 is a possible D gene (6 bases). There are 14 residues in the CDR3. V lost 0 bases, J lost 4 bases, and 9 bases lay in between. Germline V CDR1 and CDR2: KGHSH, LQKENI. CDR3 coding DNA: TGTGCCAGCTCACCACCGTGGAGGGGAGAGACCCAGTACTTC. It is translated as CASSPPWRGETQYF.

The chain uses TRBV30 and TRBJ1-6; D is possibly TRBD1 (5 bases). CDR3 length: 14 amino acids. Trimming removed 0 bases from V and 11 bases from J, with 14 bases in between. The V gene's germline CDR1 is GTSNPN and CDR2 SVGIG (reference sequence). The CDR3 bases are TGTGCCTGGAGTGTAAGGGGAGGAATCACACCCCTCCACTTT. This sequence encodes CAWSVRGGITPLHF.

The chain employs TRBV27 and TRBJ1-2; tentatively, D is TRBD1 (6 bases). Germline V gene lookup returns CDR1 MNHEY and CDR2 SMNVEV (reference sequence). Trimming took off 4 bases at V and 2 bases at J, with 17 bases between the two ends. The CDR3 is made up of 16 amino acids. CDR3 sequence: CASSSRQVRGNYGYTF. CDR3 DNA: TGTGCCAGCAGTTCCCGGCAGGTGAGGGGGAACTATGGCTACACCTTC.

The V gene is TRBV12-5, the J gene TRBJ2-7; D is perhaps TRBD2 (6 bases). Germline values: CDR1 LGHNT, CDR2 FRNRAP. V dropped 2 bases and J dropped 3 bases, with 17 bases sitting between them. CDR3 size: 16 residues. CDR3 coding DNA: TGTGCTAGTGGTTTGCCCCTTGGAGGGGCGGGCTACGAGCAGTACTTC. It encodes CASGLPLGGAGYEQYF.

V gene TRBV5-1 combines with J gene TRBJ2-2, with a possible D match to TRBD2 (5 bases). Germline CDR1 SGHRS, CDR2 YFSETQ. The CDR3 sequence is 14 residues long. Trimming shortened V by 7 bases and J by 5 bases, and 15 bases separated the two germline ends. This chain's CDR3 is CASETLPGTGELFF. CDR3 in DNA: TGCGCCAGCGAAACCCTCCCGGGGACCGGGGAGCTGTTTTTT.

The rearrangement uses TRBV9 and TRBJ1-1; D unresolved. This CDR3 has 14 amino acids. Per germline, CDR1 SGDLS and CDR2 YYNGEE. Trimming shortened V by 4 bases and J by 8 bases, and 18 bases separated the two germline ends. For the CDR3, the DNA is TGTGCCAGCAGCCCTTCGGTCTCTCGGAGAGAAGCTTTCTTT. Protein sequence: CASSPSVSRREAFF.

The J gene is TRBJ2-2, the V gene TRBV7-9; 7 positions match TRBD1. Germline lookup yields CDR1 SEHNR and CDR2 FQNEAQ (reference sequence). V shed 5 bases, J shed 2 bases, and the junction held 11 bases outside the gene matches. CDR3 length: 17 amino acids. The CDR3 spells CASSPRNRGSNTGELFF. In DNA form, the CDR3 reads TGTGCCAGCAGCCCTAGAAACAGGGGAAGTAACACCGGGGAGCTGTTTTTT. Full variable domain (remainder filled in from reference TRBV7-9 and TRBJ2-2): DTGVSQNPRHKITKRGQNVTFRCDPISEHNRLYWYRQTLGQGPEFLTYFQNEAQLEKSRLLSDRFSAERPKGSFSTLEIQRTEQGDSAMYLCASSPRNRGSNTGELFFGEGSRLTVL.

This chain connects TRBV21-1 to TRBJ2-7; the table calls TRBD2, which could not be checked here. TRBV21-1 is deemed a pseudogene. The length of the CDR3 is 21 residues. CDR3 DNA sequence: TGTGCCAGCAGCAAAGGGCCCCGAGCTCCTGGAGACGCCCGAGTGGCCTACGAGCAGTACTTC. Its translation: CASSKGPRAPGDARVAYEQYF.

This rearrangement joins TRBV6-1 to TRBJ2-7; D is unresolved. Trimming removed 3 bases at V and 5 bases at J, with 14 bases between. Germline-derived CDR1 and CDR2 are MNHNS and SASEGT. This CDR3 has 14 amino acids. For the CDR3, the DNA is TGTGCCAGCAGTGATCTACCAGTTACCCACGAGCAGTACTTC. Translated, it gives CASSDLPVTHEQYF.